Presented here are 27 T cell receptor beta chains from one specimen sequenced in a study of graft-versus-host responses after intestinal transplantation. These receptors lack a known antigen. Data came from immunoSEQ multiplex PCR; TCRdb stores just in-frame clones and leaves some out. The sample has fewer than 65,000 clones; 89% are singletons. The sequencing here drew on unstimulated CD4+ T cells sorted from spleen or lymph node cells, taken before transplant. The receptors were gathered from a human donor who was the organ donor for an intestinal transplant.

This rearrangement joins TRBV7-6 to TRBJ1-1; D perhaps matches TRBD1 (6 bases). Germline lookup yields CDR1 SGHVS and CDR2 FNYEAQ. The CDR3 runs to 13 residues. V lost 3 bases and J 1 base, leaving 6 bases between the germline ends. Written as DNA, the CDR3 is TGTGCCAGCAGCTTCAGGGGGAACACTGAAGCTTTCTTT. Translation: CASSFRGNTEAFF.

The chain links TRBV30 to TRBJ1-3; 8 nucleotides line up with TRBD1. Looked up from germline, CDR1 is GTSNPN and CDR2 is SVGIG (reference sequence). This CDR3 is built from 14 residues. V shed 5 bases, J shed 4 bases, and the junction held 7 bases outside the gene matches. The CDR3 DNA reads as TGTGCCTGGGAACGCAGGGGGCACGGAAACACCATATATTTT. Translating gives CAWERRGHGNTIYF.

The rearrangement links TRBV6-1 to TRBJ2-1; TRBD2 is a possible D gene (7 bases). Deletions cut 8 bases from V and 8 bases from J, with 13 bases between. Per the germline V gene, CDR1 is MNHNS and CDR2 is SASEGT. This CDR3 comprises 12 residues. The CDR3 region is CASSPGGDEQFF. DNA for the CDR3: TGTGCCAGCTCCCCGGGGGGCGATGAGCAGTTCTTC.

J is TRBJ1-5 and V is TRBV9; possible D gene TRBD1, 6 bases. The CDR3 extends over 15 amino acids. Germline CDR1 SGDLS, CDR2 YYNGEE. V was cut by 6 bases and J by 7 bases, with 20 bases left in between. CDR3 sequence reads: CASNKQGPGRQPQHF. CDR3 nucleotide sequence: TGTGCCAGCAACAAACAGGGCCCGGGAAGGCAGCCCCAGCATTTT.

This clone was detected once. The chain uses TRBV6-6 and TRBJ2-2, with D possibly being TRBD1 (6 bases). Deletions cut 7 bases from V and 6 bases from J, with 15 bases between. The length of the CDR3 is 14 residues. In germline, CDR1 is MNHNY, CDR2 SVGAGI (reference sequence). This chain's CDR3 is CASTPATGPGELFF. CDR3 nucleotides: TGTGCCAGCACCCCCGCGACAGGCCCCGGGGAGCTGTTTTTT.

This chain uses TRBV2 with TRBJ2-1; TRBD1 matches at 10 bases. Losses at the gene ends were 6 bases for V and 7 bases for J; bases not matched to a gene: 3. The CDR3 sequence is 13 residues long. Per the germline V gene, CDR1 is SNHLY and CDR2 is FYNNEI. CDR3 sequence: CASRRTGGNEQFF. CDR3 nucleotide sequence: TGTGCCAGCAGAAGGACAGGGGGTAATGAGCAGTTCTTC.

The V call is TRBV25-1, the J call TRBJ1-2; D possibly corresponds to TRBD1 (6 bases). The germline V and J ends were trimmed by 1 base and 7 bases, with 7 bases remaining between them. This CDR3 region has 12 residues. From germline, CDR1 is MGHDK and CDR2 SYGVNS. This CDR3 reads CASSESGVGYTF. The DNA for the CDR3 is TGTGCCAGCAGTGAATCAGGGGTTGGCTACACCTTC.

The genes are TRBV4-3 and TRBJ2-3; TRBD2 aligns across 9 bases. V shed 4 bases and J 4 bases; nucleotides not matched to a gene: 18. CDR3 size: 19 residues. Germline V CDR1 and CDR2: LGHNA, YSLEER. In DNA, the CDR3 is TGCGCCAGCAGCCCTACCCGGCTAGCGGGATACATTTCACCAGATACGCAGTATTTT. Amino acid sequence: CASSPTRLAGYISPDTQYF.

A single count supports this clone. This sequence joins TRBV6-6 and TRBJ2-2; maybe TRBD1 (7 bases). CDR1 and CDR2 from the germline V gene are MNHNY and SVGAGI (reference sequence). Between the trimmed V and J ends, which lost 6 bases and 5 bases, there was a span of 16 bases. CDR3 length: 15 residues. CDR3 residues: CASSSSPGGTGELFF. CDR3 nucleotide sequence: TGTGCCAGCAGCTCCTCCCCAGGGGGGACCGGGGAGCTGTTTTTT.

This chain joins TRBV28 and TRBJ1-3; no clear D. The germline CDR1 and CDR2 sequences are MDHEN and SYDVKM. The CDR3 has 13 residues. Trimming took off 5 bases at V and 0 bases at J, with 5 bases between the two ends. CDR3: CASSEVSGNTIYF. DNA of the CDR3: TGTGCCAGCAGTGAGGTCTCTGGAAACACCATATATTTT.

The chain recombines TRBV18 with TRBJ2-1; possible D gene TRBD2, 6 bases. Germline-derived CDR1 and CDR2 are KGHSH and LQKENI. The V and J ends lost 3 bases and 0 bases respectively, with 18 bases between them. The CDR3 length is 18 residues. The CDR3 DNA reads TGTGCCAGCTCACCCGGGACTTCATCCCCCCGCTCCTACAATGAGCAGTTCTTC. Its protein product is CASSPGTSSPRSYNEQFF.

This chain links TRBV28 with TRBJ1-2, with D maybe TRBD1 (6 bases). Looked up from germline, CDR1 is MDHEN and CDR2 is SYDVKM. The CDR3 runs 14 residues. V dropped 5 bases and J dropped 5 bases, with 15 bases sitting between them. The CDR3 DNA reads as TGTGCCAGCAGTCGGGACACTACCCGATATGGCTACACCTTC. Residues: CASSRDTTRYGYTF.

The CDR3 DNA sequence: TGCAGCGTTGGGACCTGGACAGGGGAAGAGACCCAGTACTTC. It codes for CSVGTWTGEETQYF. This sequence joins TRBV29-1 and TRBJ2-5, with 9 bases matching TRBD1. The germline gives CDR1 SQVTM, CDR2 ANQGSEA. The CDR3 spans 14 residues. V lost 4 bases and J lost 3; bases outside the gene matches: 6.

V and J are TRBV18 and TRBJ2-5; 8 bases line up with TRBD1. The J call is in doubt because the DNA end fits TRBJ2-7 better. The length of the CDR3 is 14 residues. In germline, CDR1 is KGHSH, CDR2 LQKENI. CDR3 coding DNA: TGTGCCAGCTCACCACACAGGGGGTCCTACGAGCAGTACTTC. Translated, it gives CASSPHRGSYEQYF.

The genes are TRBV5-6 and TRBJ2-3; 9 nucleotides align to TRBD1. V gave up 2 bases and J gave up 6 bases; unmatched junction bases: 7. The CDR3 loop spans 15 amino acids. The germline gives CDR1 SGHDT, CDR2 YYEEEE. Here the CDR3 reads CASSFLGQGYDTQYF. As DNA, the CDR3 is TGTGCCAGCAGCTTTTTGGGACAGGGTTACGATACGCAGTATTTT.

The V gene is TRBV5-1, the J gene TRBJ1-3, with D hard to call. CDR1 and CDR2 from the germline V gene are SGHRS and YFSETQ. V was pared by 0 bases and J by 0 bases, with 4 bases between. The CDR3 covers 14 residues. DNA of the CDR3: TGCGCCAGCAGCTTGGAGAGCTCTGGAAACACCATATATTTT. Protein sequence: CASSLESSGNTIYF.

In this sample, this clone turned up once. The rearrangement links TRBV7-2 to TRBJ2-3, with a weak D call TRBD2 (5 bases). Trimming left V 4 bases short and J 5 bases short, with 16 bases between. The CDR3 runs to 15 residues. Germline loops: CDR1 SGHTA, CDR2 FQGNSA. CDR3 DNA: TGTGCCAGCAGCTCCGAGGTCGGGATTAAAGATACGCAGTATTTT. It encodes CASSSEVGIKDTQYF.

The V call is TRBV28, the J call TRBJ1-5, with D possibly matching TRBD1 (5 bases). V was clipped by 6 bases and J by 3 bases, with 15 bases between them. CDR1 and CDR2 from the germline V gene are MDHEN and SYDVKM. The CDR3 consists of 15 residues. The CDR3 DNA reads TGTGCCAGCAGCAGGGAGGGAGTGAACAATCAGCCCCAGCATTTT. Amino acids: CASSREGVNNQPQHF.

The chain employs TRBV28 and TRBJ1-4, with 8 nucleotides matching TRBD1. Germline V gene lookup returns CDR1 MDHEN and CDR2 SYDVKM. V was clipped by 7 bases and J by 8 bases; unmatched bases: 12. The CDR3 is 15 residues long. DNA of the CDR3: TGTGCCAGCACGGTTGGCGGCCCAGGGGGCGAAAAACTGTTTTTT. Protein sequence: CASTVGGPGGEKLFF.

The CDR3 reads CASSLVSYNEQFF. The CDR3 region has the DNA TGCGCCAGCAGCTTGGTGAGTTACAATGAGCAGTTCTTC. The chain uses TRBV5-1 and TRBJ2-1; no clear D. Germline-derived CDR1 and CDR2 are SGHRS and YFSETQ. V lost 0 bases and J lost 4, with 5 bases in between. CDR3 length equals 13 residues. The full variable domain, its missing parts supplied by reference TRBV5-1 and TRBJ2-1, is KAGVTQTPRYLIKTRGQQVTLSCSPISGHRSVSWYQQTPGQGLQFLFEYFSETQRNKGNFPGRFSGRQFSNSRSEMNVSTLELGDSALYLCASSLVSYNEQFFGPGTRLTVL.

J is TRBJ2-3 and V is TRBV19; 13 bases align to TRBD2. CDR3 length: 17 amino acids. Germline V gives CDR1 LNHDA, CDR2 SQIVND (reference sequence). After removal of 6 bases from V and 4 bases from J, the junction contained 10 bases not matched to a gene. CDR3 residues: CASSRTSGRGGADTQYF. The CDR3 DNA follows: TGTGCCAGTAGCCGGACTAGCGGGAGAGGAGGGGCAGATACGCAGTATTTT.

The chain has TRBV6-1 and TRBJ1-4; 9 bases match TRBD1. Germline loops: CDR1 MNHNS, CDR2 SASEGT. The CDR3 totals 13 residues. V shed 6 bases and J 5 bases; nucleotides not matched to a gene: 1. CDR3 in DNA: TGTGCCAGCAGGGACAGGGGCAATGAAAAACTGTTTTTT. Translation: CASRDRGNEKLFF.

The chain is built from TRBV7-9 and TRBJ2-7; a weak D match, TRBD1 (5 bases). The CDR3 runs to 15 residues. The germline V and J ends were trimmed by 4 bases and 1 base, with 14 bases remaining between them. Germline V CDR1 and CDR2: SEHNR, FQNEAQ (reference sequence). This CDR3 is CASSSPGQGSYEQYF. In DNA form, the CDR3 reads TGTGCCAGCAGCTCACCCGGCCAGGGATCCTACGAGCAGTACTTC.

The CDR3 region is CASSEVAETQYF. The DNA for the CDR3 is TGTGCCAGCAGTGAGGTAGCGGAGACCCAGTACTTC. This chain uses TRBV2 with TRBJ2-5, with TRBD2 as a possible D gene (5 bases). Trimming shortened V by 3 bases and J by 5 bases, and 7 bases separated the two germline ends. Germline-derived CDR1 and CDR2 are SNHLY and FYNNEI. The length of the CDR3 is 12 residues.

The chain links TRBV29-1 to TRBJ1-1; D is unresolved. The CDR3 has 13 residues. Between the trimmed V and J ends, which lost 6 bases and 4 bases, there was a span of 15 bases. Germline values: CDR1 SQVTM, CDR2 ANQGSEA. This CDR3 is CSVLEGRGTEAFF. The CDR3 DNA reads as TGCAGCGTGTTGGAGGGCAGAGGCACTGAAGCTTTCTTT.

J is TRBJ2-5 and V is TRBV5-4; tentatively, D is TRBD1 (7 bases). V dropped 4 bases and J dropped 6 bases, with 16 bases sitting between them. This CDR3 is built from 14 residues. Germline V CDR1 and CDR2: SGHNT, YYREEE (reference sequence). CDR3 nucleotide sequence: TGTGCCAGCAGCCCCGAGACAGGGAGGAAGACCCAGTACTTC. As protein: CASSPETGRKTQYF. Using reference TRBV5-4 and TRBJ2-5 for the parts outside the CDR3, the full variable domain is ETGVTQSPTHLIKTRGQQVTLRCSSQSGHNTVSWYQQALGQGPQFIFQYYREEENGRGNFPPRFSGLQFPNYSSELNVNALELDDSALYLCASSPETGRKTQYFGPGTRLLVL.

The chain recombines TRBV28 with TRBJ1-1; D is uncertain. The length of the CDR3 is 15 residues. Trimming removed 1 base at V and 1 base at J, with 10 bases between. Germline-derived CDR1 and CDR2 are MDHEN and SYDVKM. CDR3 loop: CASSLFGRANTEAFF. CDR3 nucleotide sequence: TGTGCCAGCAGTTTATTTGGGCGGGCGAACACTGAAGCTTTCTTT.